What follows are 10 T cell receptor beta chains derived from one specimen sequenced in a study of blood T cell repertoires in COVID-19. The protocol was immunoSEQ multiplex PCR, while the TCRdb copy is restricted to in-frame clones and leaves out a portion. The table records tens of thousands of clones, approximately 90% of them present only once. The specimen sequenced was peripheral blood. The receptor source for this set is a human donor in a cohort sampled during active COVID-19.

The V gene is TRBV28, the J gene TRBJ2-3, with 9 bases fitting TRBD2. The V gene end was trimmed by 2 bases and the J gene end by 3 bases; junction bases not matched to a gene: 0. The CDR3 has 14 residues. Germline assignment: CDR1 MDHEN and CDR2 SYDVKM. CDR3 sequence (DNA): TGTGCCAGCAGTTTAGCGGGGGGGACAGATACGCAGTATTTT. Residues: CASSLAGGTDTQYF.

V and J are TRBV7-2 and TRBJ2-7, with D tentatively TRBD1 (5 bases). The CDR3 runs to 15 residues. The germline gives CDR1 SGHTA, CDR2 FQGNSA. Trimming removed 5 bases at V and 2 bases at J, with 16 bases between. The CDR3 loop reads CASSPDSGRAYEQYF. In DNA form, the CDR3 reads TGTGCCAGCAGCCCCGACAGTGGAAGGGCCTACGAGCAGTACTTC.

This clone was detected once. V and J are TRBV7-7 and TRBJ2-6; 8 nucleotides agree with TRBD2. The V gene end was trimmed by 5 bases and the J gene end by 2 bases; junction bases not matched to a gene: 14. Looked up from germline, CDR1 is SSHAT and CDR2 is FNYEAQ (reference sequence). The CDR3 loop spans 19 amino acids. The CDR3 protein is CASSPRGRGEVTGANVLTF. As DNA, the CDR3 is TGTGCCAGCAGCCCCCGGGGGCGGGGGGAGGTTACTGGGGCCAACGTCCTGACTTTC.

This rearrangement joins TRBV28 to TRBJ2-7; D is possibly TRBD2 (5 bases). The ends were cut back, 4 bases at V and 5 bases at J, with 12 bases in the middle. CDR1 MDHEN and CDR2 SYDVKM come from the germline V gene. This CDR3 spans 13 amino acids. CDR3 sequence: CASSSPDGNEQYF. For the CDR3, the DNA is TGTGCCAGCAGTTCCCCCGACGGGAACGAGCAGTACTTC.

V gene TRBV28 combines with J gene TRBJ2-1, with 8 positions matching TRBD1. The CDR3 is 15 residues long. Losses at the gene ends were 8 bases for V and 2 bases for J; bases not matched to a gene: 8. CDR1 is MDHEN, CDR2 SYDVKM, per germline. Written as DNA, the CDR3 is TGTGCCAGCTTGGGACAGGCAGTAACCTACAATGAGCAGTTCTTC. It specifies CASLGQAVTYNEQFF.

The sample holds one count of this clone. The rearrangement joins TRBV10-3 to TRBJ1-2, with D possibly being TRBD1 (5 bases). Trimming shortened V by 4 bases and J by 2 bases, and 14 bases separated the two germline ends. The CDR3 covers 15 residues. Germline V lookup: CDR1 ENHRY, CDR2 SYGVKD. The CDR3 spells CAISGPGRENYGYTF. The CDR3 DNA reads as TGTGCCATCAGTGGGCCAGGGCGTGAGAACTATGGCTACACCTTC.

This clone appeared a single time. This chain uses TRBV6-6 with TRBJ1-3, with unresolved D. The CDR3 is 12 residues long. Per the germline V gene, CDR1 is MNHNY and CDR2 is SVGAGI (reference sequence). V lost 5 bases to trimming and J lost 5 bases, with 7 bases between them. CDR3 amino acids: CASSRSRNTIYF. The DNA of the CDR3 is TGTGCCAGCAGTCGGTCCAGAAACACCATATATTTT.

V gene TRBV5-5 combines with J gene TRBJ2-7, with TRBD1 identical over 10 bases. The CDR3 contains 14 residues. Per germline, CDR1 SGHKS and CDR2 YYEKEE (reference sequence). Germline trimming cut 4 bases from V and 2 bases from J; bases unmatched to any gene: 3. CDR3 sequence (DNA): TGTGCCAGCAGCCGCGGACAGGGGGCCTACGAGCAGTACTTC. Its protein is CASSRGQGAYEQYF.

The CDR3 DNA reads as TGTGCCAGCAGCCTGGACAGAATCGAGCAGTACTTC. This translates into CASSLDRIEQYF. The chain employs TRBV6-2 or TRBV6-3 and TRBJ2-7, with D possibly matching TRBD1 (6 bases). CDR3 size: 12 residues. The germline V and J ends were trimmed by 6 bases and 6 bases, with 12 bases remaining between them. CDR1 MNHEY and CDR2 SVGEGT come from the germline V gene.

V is TRBV28 and J is TRBJ2-1; 12 bases agree with TRBD2. V lost 5 bases and J lost 8; bases outside the gene matches: 10. The germline gives CDR1 MDHEN, CDR2 SYDVKM. This CDR3 is 16 amino acids long. For the CDR3, the DNA is TGTGCCAGCAGTGTAATAACTAGCGGGAGGCCAGATGAGCAGTTCTTC. Amino acids: CASSVITSGRPDEQFF.